This T cell receptor beta chain was documented in a study of CD8 T cells in ankylosing spondylitis. This clonotype appeared a few times. Antigen specificity is unknown. Germline V gene lookup returns CDR1 MGHDK and CDR2 SYGVNS. With V trimmed by 3 bases and J by 6 bases, 6 bases remained unmatched. The CDR3 length is 14 residues. TCRdb used MiXCR to reprocess the 5' RACE reads, holding one entry per CDR3 protein. The data show 250,000 or so distinct CDR3 sequences, 15% to 20% seen once. General study points: Significant enrichment of disease-linked clones was reported in matched ankylosing spondylitis synovial fluid. Both synovial fluid and blood in reactive arthritis had previously been reported to carry some motif variants. What appeared characteristic of ankylosing spondylitis blood was a TCR beta motif of eight highly homologous variants.

This TCR derives from a male donor with ankylosing spondylitis or in good health (not recorded which). Material for sequencing was blood, either unsorted or a sorted T cell fraction (not recorded which). The chain carries TRBV25-1 and TRBJ2-7; 9 bases line up with TRBD2. In nucleotides, the CDR3 is TGTGCCAGCAGTGAGACACTAGCGGGTCCCGAGCAGTACTTC. Translating it yields CASSETLAGPEQYF.